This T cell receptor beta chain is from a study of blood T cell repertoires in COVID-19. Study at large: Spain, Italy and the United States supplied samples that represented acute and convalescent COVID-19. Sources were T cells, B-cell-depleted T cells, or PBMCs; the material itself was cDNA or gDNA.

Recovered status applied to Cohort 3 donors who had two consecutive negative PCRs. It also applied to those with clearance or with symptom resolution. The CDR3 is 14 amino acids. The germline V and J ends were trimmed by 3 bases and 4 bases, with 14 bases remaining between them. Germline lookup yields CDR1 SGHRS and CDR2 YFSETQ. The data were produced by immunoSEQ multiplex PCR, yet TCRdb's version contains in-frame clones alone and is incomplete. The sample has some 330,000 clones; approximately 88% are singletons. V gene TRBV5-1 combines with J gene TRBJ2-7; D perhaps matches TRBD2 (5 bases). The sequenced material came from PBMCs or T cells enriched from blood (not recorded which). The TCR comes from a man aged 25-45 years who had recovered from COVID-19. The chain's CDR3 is CASSSGIDWYEQYF. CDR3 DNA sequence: TGCGCCAGCAGCTCGGGGATTGACTGGTACGAGCAGTACTTC.